This TCR beta chain was profiled in a study of T cells after yellow fever vaccination. CDR3 length: 15 amino acids. The junction had 10 bases not matched to a gene; V was cut back by 5 bases and J by 4 bases. CDR1 is SGHTA, CDR2 FQGNSA, per germline. This clonotype has only a few counts. As yet, its antigen is unknown. TCRdb independently ran MiXCR on the 5' RACE reads; one entry per CDR3 protein. This table holds hundreds of thousands of distinct CDR3 sequences, under 15% found once. The study's findings and limits: Peaking faster, on day 5 versus 15, the secondary response was nonetheless weaker.

The receptor was isolated from a man younger than 30 who received the YFV17D yellow fever vaccine. This chain connects TRBV7-2 to TRBJ2-7; 8 bases align to TRBD2. The source was CD4+ T cells sorted from PBMCs, collected 15 days after the yellow fever booster vaccination. CDR3 region: CASSRRRGAEYEQYF. CDR3 nucleotides: TGTGCCAGCAGCCGACGGCGGGGGGCGGAGTACGAGCAGTACTTC.